This T cell receptor beta chain was identified in a study of T-cell memory formation after mild COVID-19. Whole-study findings and limits: Clones shrinking from day 15 to 85 showed even CD4/CD8 mixes; later expanders tilted CD4+.

Constant-segment primers were used for 5'RACE, and the resulting TCR alpha and TCR beta cDNA libraries carried sample barcodes and UMIs. A single record per CDR3 protein comes from TCRdb applying MiXCR to the 5' RACE reads. Of 540,000 or so distinct CDR3 sequences in the sample, over 20% were seen once. This clonotype has just one count. Its antigen is unidentified. The CDR3 runs to 15 residues. CDR1 is KGHDR and CDR2 is SFDVKD in the germline V gene. The trim removed 2 bases at V and 4 bases at J, leaving 4 bases unmatched. This receptor was taken from an adult woman who had mild COVID-19 (a few samples of this study predate the infection). Cell type and time point are not known. The specimen was PBMCs or a T cell subset sorted from them (not recorded which). This rearrangement joins TRBV24-1 to TRBJ1-2; 9 nucleotides align to TRBD1. The CDR3 sequence is CATSDSSTGGYGYTF. CDR3 DNA: TGTGCCACCAGTGATTCCTCGACAGGGGGCTATGGCTACACCTTC.